What follows are 25 T cell receptor beta chains derived from one specimen sequenced in a study of identical twins. TCRdb called the 5' RACE reads again in MiXCR, with one record for every CDR3 protein. The top ten hold 7.5% to 9.5% of the sample, which has 350,000 or so distinct CDR3 sequences, roughly 9% seen once. Sequencing was performed on naive T cells sorted from blood. These receptors all stem from a woman aged 45 to 65 in good health.

A few counts support this clonotype. J is TRBJ2-1 and V is TRBV7-3; 8 bases map to TRBD2. CDR1 and CDR2 from the germline V gene are SGHTA and FQGTGA. V shed 1 base, J shed 1 base, and the junction held 6 bases outside the gene matches. The CDR3 is made up of 17 amino acids. The CDR3 spells CASSLMSGRGSYNEQFF. The CDR3 coding sequence is TGTGCCAGCAGCTTAATGAGCGGGAGAGGTTCCTACAATGAGCAGTTCTTC.

This clonotype was seen ten or more times. V usage is TRBV20-1 and J usage is TRBJ1-1; D uncertain. Germline V gene data show CDR1 as DFQATT and CDR2 as SNEGSKA (reference sequence). CDR3 length equals 15 residues. V was pared by 2 bases and J by 2 bases, with 15 bases between. The CDR3 nucleotides read TGCAGTGCTAGATTGCCGACTGGAAGCAACACTGAAGCTTTCTTT. Translation gives CSARLPTGSNTEAFF.

The genes are TRBV29-1 and TRBJ1-2; maybe TRBD1 (5 bases). Germline loops: CDR1 SQVTM, CDR2 ANQGSEA. The ends were cut back, 5 bases at V and 8 bases at J, with 12 bases in the middle. This CDR3 comprises 11 residues. The CDR3 loop is CSVTGPTGYTF. In nucleotides, the CDR3 is TGCAGCGTTACAGGACCCACCGGCTACACCTTC.

This clonotype showed up many times. The chain joins TRBV6-5 to TRBJ1-5; 7 positions match TRBD1. Per germline, CDR1 MNHEY and CDR2 SVGAGI. V shed 6 bases and J 9 bases; nucleotides not matched to a gene: 11. The CDR3 runs to 14 residues. This CDR3 reads CASSSDRARGPQHF. In DNA form, the CDR3 reads TGTGCCAGCAGCTCAGACAGGGCTCGAGGGCCCCAGCATTTT.

V is TRBV27 and J is TRBJ1-5, with 11 bases aligning to TRBD1. After removal of 5 bases from V and 8 bases from J, the junction contained 5 bases not matched to a gene. CDR3 length: 14 residues. Germline-derived CDR1 and CDR2 are MNHEY and SMNVEV (reference sequence). The CDR3 sequence: CASSKGQGGEPQHF. DNA for the CDR3: TGTGCCAGCAGTAAGGGACAGGGGGGTGAGCCCCAGCATTTT.

This clonotype was counted many times. The CDR3 DNA reads TGCGCCAGCAGCACGGGACTGGACACAGATACGCAGTATTTT. Protein product: CASSTGLDTDTQYF. The chain combines TRBV5-1 with TRBJ2-3, with D maybe TRBD2 (6 bases). This CDR3 comprises 14 residues. The V gene lost 4 bases and the J gene lost 2 bases, with 11 bases spanning the gap. Germline V gene data show CDR1 as SGHRS and CDR2 as YFSETQ.

Only a few counts were recorded for this clonotype. This sequence joins TRBV7-3 and TRBJ2-3; D ambiguous. Trimming removed 1 base from V and 0 bases from J, with 20 bases in between. Per germline, CDR1 SGHTA and CDR2 FQGTGA. The CDR3 is made up of 19 amino acids. CDR3 sequence: CASSLNPRQARSSTDTQYF. The CDR3 DNA is TGTGCCAGCAGCTTAAATCCTCGGCAGGCCCGATCTAGCACAGATACGCAGTATTTT.

Ten or more counts support this clonotype. This chain links TRBV6-5 with TRBJ2-3; either TRBD1 or TRBD2 may supply D (5 bases each). V was clipped by 4 bases and J by 2 bases, with 16 bases between them. The CDR3 is 16 residues long. Germline V gene lookup returns CDR1 MNHEY and CDR2 SVGAGI. CDR3 nucleotides: TGTGCCAGCAGTTTAAATTCTGAGGGGATCACAGATACGCAGTATTTT. Residues: CASSLNSEGITDTQYF.

This clonotype turned up a few times. V and J are TRBV7-8 and TRBJ2-5; D uncertain. V gave up 0 bases and J gave up 4 bases, with 6 bases separating them. Germline V gives CDR1 SGHVS, CDR2 FQNEAQ. There are 13 residues in the CDR3. The CDR3: CASSLAPVETQYF. Here the CDR3 DNA reads TGTGCCAGCAGCTTAGCCCCGGTAGAGACCCAGTACTTC. Together with reference TRBV7-8 and TRBJ2-5, the CDR3 gives the full variable domain: GAGVSQSPRYKVAKRGQDVALRCDPISGHVSLFWYQQALGQGPEFLTYFQNEAQLDKSGLPSDRFFAERPEGSVSTLKIQRTQQEDSAVYLCASSLAPVETQYFGPGTRLLVL.

This clonotype has just a few counts. V usage is TRBV7-8 and J usage is TRBJ2-5; weak D call: TRBD2 (6 bases). Germline V lookup: CDR1 SGHVS, CDR2 FQNEAQ. V was cut by 3 bases and J by 3 bases, with 17 bases left in between. CDR3 size: 16 residues. DNA of the CDR3: TGTGCCAGCAGCTTGGGGGGAGGACCCTTAAAAGAGACCCAGTACTTC. Amino acid sequence: CASSLGGGPLKETQYF.

V usage is TRBV6-2 or TRBV6-3 and J usage is TRBJ2-3; no clear D. CDR1 is MNHEY and CDR2 is SVGEGT in the germline V gene. CDR3 length equals 13 residues. The V and J ends lost 9 bases and 2 bases respectively, with 12 bases between them. DNA of the CDR3: TGTGCCAGTCAGACCCGGCTCACAGATACGCAGTATTTT. Its protein product is CASQTRLTDTQYF.

This clonotype was found many times. The chain employs TRBV3-1 and TRBJ2-5, with TRBD2 identical over 9 bases. V gave up 2 bases and J gave up 4 bases; unmatched junction bases: 8. Germline loops: CDR1 LGHDT, CDR2 YNNKEL (reference sequence). CDR3 length equals 16 residues. The CDR3, as DNA: TGTGCCAGCAGCCAAATTAGCGGGAGATCTGGAGAGACCCAGTACTTC. It specifies CASSQISGRSGETQYF.

This clonotype was detected many times. The chain recombines TRBV12-3 or TRBV12-4 with TRBJ2-4; 7 nucleotides line up with TRBD1. The trim removed 6 bases at V and 10 bases at J, leaving 9 bases unmatched. The CDR3 is 13 residues long. The CDR3 region has the DNA TGTGCCAGCAGCCGACCGGGACAGCTTATTCAGTACTTC. Amino acids: CASSRPGQLIQYF.

A few counts support this clonotype. The J gene is TRBJ2-5, the V gene TRBV18; D is undetermined. The length of the CDR3 is 15 residues. V lost 4 bases to trimming and J lost 1 base, with 13 bases between them. The germline V gene has CDR1 KGHSH and CDR2 LQKENI. The CDR3 loop is CASSLTHRTQETQYF. The CDR3 DNA reads as TGTGCCAGCTCACTCACTCACCGGACCCAAGAGACCCAGTACTTC.

Of note for this clonotype: A much larger clone is a single base away; this may be a read error. J is TRBJ1-1 and V is TRBV5-1; D remains unclear. Looked up from germline, CDR1 is SGHRS and CDR2 is YFSETQ. The CDR3 length is 15 residues. CDR3 sequence (DNA): TGCGCCAGCAGCTTGGATGGACTTTTTAACACTGAAGATTTCTTT. Amino acid sequence: CASSLDGLFNTEDFF.

This clonotype was seen many times. The chain carries TRBV12-5 and TRBJ2-7; a weak D match, TRBD2 (6 bases). Trimming left V 0 bases short and J 4 bases short, with 7 bases between. The CDR3 has 13 amino acids. Germline CDR1 reads LGHNT; CDR2 reads FRNRAP. The CDR3 DNA is TGTGCTAGTGGTTTGGTTAGCGGATACGAGCAGTACTTC. Translation: CASGLVSGYEQYF.

This clonotype appeared a few times. This chain links TRBV18 with TRBJ1-2; D is uncertain. CDR1 KGHSH and CDR2 LQKENI come from the germline V gene. The CDR3 covers 14 residues. V gave up 3 bases and J gave up 2 bases, with 10 bases separating them. In nucleotides, the CDR3 is TGTGCCAGCTCACCCCTTGAGGCAAACTATGGCTACACCTTC. This codes for CASSPLEANYGYTF.

This clonotype appeared a few times. The chain combines TRBV4-2 with TRBJ2-3; TRBD1 aligns across 8 bases. Germline V CDR1 and CDR2: LGHNA, YNFKEQ. The V segment lost 0 bases and the J segment 1 base; nucleotides outside the gene matches: 6. The length of the CDR3 is 17 residues. CDR3 region: CASSQDPLQGGTDTQYF. The DNA for the CDR3 is TGTGCCAGCAGCCAAGACCCTCTACAGGGGGGCACAGATACGCAGTATTTT.

This clonotype was detected many times. This chain uses TRBV3-1 with TRBJ2-2, with D hard to call. The CDR3 is made up of 16 amino acids. Germline loops: CDR1 LGHDT, CDR2 YNNKEL (reference sequence). V shed 0 bases and J shed 1 base, with 9 bases lying between them. The chain's CDR3 is CASSQDVGKNTGELFF. CDR3 nucleotide sequence: TGTGCCAGCAGCCAAGATGTTGGGAAGAACACCGGGGAGCTGTTTTTT. The variable domain in full, completed from reference TRBV3-1 and TRBJ2-2, reads DTAVSQTPKYLVTQMGNDKSIKCEQNLGHDTMYWYKQDSKKFLKIMFSYNNKELIINETVPNRFSPKSPDKAHLNLHINSLELGDSAVYFCASSQDVGKNTGELFFGEGSRLTVL.

The table lists this clonotype with many counts. The J gene is TRBJ2-1, the V gene TRBV6-2 or TRBV6-3; TRBD1 is a possible D gene (6 bases). In germline, CDR1 is MNHEY, CDR2 SVGEGT. V gave up 2 bases and J gave up 8 bases, with 19 bases separating them. The CDR3 spans 16 residues. CDR3: CASSYASGTPSYEQFF. The CDR3 DNA reads TGTGCCAGCAGTTACGCCTCCGGGACACCCTCCTATGAGCAGTTCTTC.

This clonotype occurred many times. V and J are TRBV28 and TRBJ2-3, with unresolved D. CDR1 is MDHEN and CDR2 is SYDVKM in the germline V gene. The CDR3 spans 15 residues. The ends were cut back, 2 bases at V and 1 base at J, with 10 bases in the middle. The CDR3 protein is CASSLEGSGTDTQYF. For the CDR3, the DNA is TGTGCCAGCAGTTTAGAAGGGTCCGGCACAGATACGCAGTATTTT.

This chain joins TRBV5-1 and TRBJ1-4, with a weak D call TRBD1 (5 bases). The CDR3 sequence is 15 residues long. Trimming stripped 4 bases from V and 7 bases from J, with 17 bases between. Germline-derived CDR1 and CDR2 are SGHRS and YFSETQ. CDR3 coding DNA: TGCGCCAGCAGCCCATCCGGGACCTCTATTGAAAAACTGTTTTTT. This encodes CASSPSGTSIEKLFF. Looking up the rest from reference TRBV5-1 and TRBJ1-4 gives the full variable domain: KAGVTQTPRYLIKTRGQQVTLSCSPISGHRSVSWYQQTPGQGLQFLFEYFSETQRNKGNFPGRFSGRQFSNSRSEMNVSTLELGDSALYLCASSPSGTSIEKLFFGSGTQLSVL.

This clonotype was seen only a few times. The chain carries TRBV20-1 and TRBJ1-2; D uncertain. This CDR3 is built from 15 residues. Between the trimmed V and J ends, which lost 0 bases and 4 bases, there was a span of 15 bases. Germline-derived CDR1 and CDR2 are DFQATT and SNEGSKA (reference sequence). As DNA, the CDR3 is TGCAGTGCTAGAGACCAGCGGGCCCCTACCTATGGCTACACCTTC. Its protein product is CSARDQRAPTYGYTF.

About this clonotype: The junction shows a germline mismatch at one end, possibly a read error. This sequence joins TRBV27 and TRBJ2-1; 10 bases align to TRBD2. Germline loops: CDR1 MNHEY, CDR2 SMNVEV (reference sequence). This CDR3 has 14 residues. CDR3 coding DNA: TGTGCCAGCCGTTTTGGGACTAGCGTAAATGAGCAGTTCTTC. Its protein product is CASRFGTSVNEQFF.

This clonotype was picked up a small number of times. The chain joins TRBV5-1 to TRBJ2-1; D remains unclear. From germline, CDR1 is SGHRS and CDR2 YFSETQ. V was clipped by 5 bases and J by 8 bases, with 8 bases between them. The CDR3 sequence is 11 residues long. The CDR3 DNA is TGCGCCAGCAGTAGAGAGGATGAGCAGTTCTTC. It is translated as CASSREDEQFF.